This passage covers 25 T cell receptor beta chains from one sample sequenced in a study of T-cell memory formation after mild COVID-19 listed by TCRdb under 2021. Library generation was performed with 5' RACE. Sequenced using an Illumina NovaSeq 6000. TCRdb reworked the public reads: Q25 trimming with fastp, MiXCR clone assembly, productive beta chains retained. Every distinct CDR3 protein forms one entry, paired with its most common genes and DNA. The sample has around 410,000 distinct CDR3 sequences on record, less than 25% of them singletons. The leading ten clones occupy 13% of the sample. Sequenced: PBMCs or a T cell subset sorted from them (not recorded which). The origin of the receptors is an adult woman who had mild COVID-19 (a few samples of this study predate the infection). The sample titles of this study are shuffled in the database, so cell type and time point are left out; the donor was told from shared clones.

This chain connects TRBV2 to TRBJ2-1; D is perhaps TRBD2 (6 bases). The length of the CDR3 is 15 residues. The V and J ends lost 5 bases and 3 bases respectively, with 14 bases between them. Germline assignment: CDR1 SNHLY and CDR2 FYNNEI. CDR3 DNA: TGTGCCAGCAGTATCGGGACTTGGGACTACAATGAGCAGTTCTTC. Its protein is CASSIGTWDYNEQFF.

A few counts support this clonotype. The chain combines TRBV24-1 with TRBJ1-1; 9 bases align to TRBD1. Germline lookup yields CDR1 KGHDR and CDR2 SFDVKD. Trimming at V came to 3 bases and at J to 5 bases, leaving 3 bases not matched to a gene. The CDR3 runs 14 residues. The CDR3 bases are TGTGCCACCAGTGATGGACAGGGGAATACTGAAGCTTTCTTT. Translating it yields CATSDGQGNTEAFF.

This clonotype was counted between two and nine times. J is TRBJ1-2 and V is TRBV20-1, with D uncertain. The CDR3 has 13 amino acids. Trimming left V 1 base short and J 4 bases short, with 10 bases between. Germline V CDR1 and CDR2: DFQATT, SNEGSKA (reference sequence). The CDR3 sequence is CSARVVGSYGYTF. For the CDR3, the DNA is TGCAGTGCTAGAGTCGTGGGGTCCTATGGCTACACCTTC.

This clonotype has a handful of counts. The CDR3 DNA reads as TGTGCCACCAGCAGAACCGGAGGCCCCTACGAGCAGTACTTC. This codes for CATSRTGGPYEQYF. V usage is TRBV15 and J usage is TRBJ2-7; D possibly corresponds to TRBD2 (5 bases). CDR1 is LNHNV and CDR2 is YYDKDF in the germline V gene (reference sequence). V lost 2 bases and J 2 bases, leaving 10 bases between the germline ends. This CDR3 region has 14 residues.

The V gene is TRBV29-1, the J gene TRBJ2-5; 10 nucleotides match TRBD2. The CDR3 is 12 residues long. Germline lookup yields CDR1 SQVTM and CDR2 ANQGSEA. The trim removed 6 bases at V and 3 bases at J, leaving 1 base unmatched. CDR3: CSVLAGKETQYF. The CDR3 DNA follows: TGCAGCGTACTAGCGGGAAAAGAGACCCAGTACTTC.

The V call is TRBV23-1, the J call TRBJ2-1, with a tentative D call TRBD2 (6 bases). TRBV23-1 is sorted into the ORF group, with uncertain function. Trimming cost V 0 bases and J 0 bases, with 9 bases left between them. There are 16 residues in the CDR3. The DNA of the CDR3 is TGCGCCAGCAGTCAATCGGGGGGAGTCTCCTACAATGAGCAGTTCTTC. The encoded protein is CASSQSGGVSYNEQFF.

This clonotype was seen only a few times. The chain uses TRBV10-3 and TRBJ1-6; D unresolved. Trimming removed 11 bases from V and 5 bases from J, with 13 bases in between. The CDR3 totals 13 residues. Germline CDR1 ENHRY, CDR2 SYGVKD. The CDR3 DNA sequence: TGTGCCGCCGCCAACATAGATAATTCACCCCTCCACTTT. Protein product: CAAANIDNSPLHF.

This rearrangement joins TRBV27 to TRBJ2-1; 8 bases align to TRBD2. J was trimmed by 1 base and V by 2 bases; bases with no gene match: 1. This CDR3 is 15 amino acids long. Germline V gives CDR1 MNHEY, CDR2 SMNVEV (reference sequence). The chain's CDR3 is CASSLSGRSYNEQFF. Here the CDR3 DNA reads TGTGCCAGCAGTTTAAGCGGGAGATCCTACAATGAGCAGTTCTTC.

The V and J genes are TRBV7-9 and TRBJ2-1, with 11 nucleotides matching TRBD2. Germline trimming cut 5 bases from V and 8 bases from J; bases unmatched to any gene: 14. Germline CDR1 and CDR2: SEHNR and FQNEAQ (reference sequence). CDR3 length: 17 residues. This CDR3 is CASSKGLADPERDEQFF. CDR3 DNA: TGTGCCAGCAGCAAGGGACTAGCGGATCCGGAACGCGATGAGCAGTTCTTC.

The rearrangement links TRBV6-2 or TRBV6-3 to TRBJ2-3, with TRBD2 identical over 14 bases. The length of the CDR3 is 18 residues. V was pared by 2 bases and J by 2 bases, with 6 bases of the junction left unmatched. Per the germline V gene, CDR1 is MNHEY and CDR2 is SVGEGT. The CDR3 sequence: CASSYGTSGSLYTDTQYF. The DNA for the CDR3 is TGTGCCAGCAGTTACGGGACTAGCGGGAGCTTGTACACAGATACGCAGTATTTT.

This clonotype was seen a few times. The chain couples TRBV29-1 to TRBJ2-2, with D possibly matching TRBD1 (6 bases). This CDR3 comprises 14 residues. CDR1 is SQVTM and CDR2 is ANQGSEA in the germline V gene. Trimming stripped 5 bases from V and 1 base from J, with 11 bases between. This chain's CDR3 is CSVSGTKNTGELFF. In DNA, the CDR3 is TGCAGCGTTTCCGGGACAAAGAACACCGGGGAGCTGTTTTTT.

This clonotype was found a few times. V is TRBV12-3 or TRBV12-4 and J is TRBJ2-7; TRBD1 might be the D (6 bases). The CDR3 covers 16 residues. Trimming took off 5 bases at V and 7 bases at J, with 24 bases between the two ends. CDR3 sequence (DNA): TGTGCCAGCAGTCCGTCGGCAGGGGCCCAATTTCGGGAGCAGTACTTC. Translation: CASSPSAGAQFREQYF.

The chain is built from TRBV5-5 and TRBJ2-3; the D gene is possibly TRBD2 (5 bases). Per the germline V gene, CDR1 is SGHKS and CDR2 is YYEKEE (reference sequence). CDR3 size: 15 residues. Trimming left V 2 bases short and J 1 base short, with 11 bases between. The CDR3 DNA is TGTGCCAGCAGCTTTGAGCCGAGGGGCACAGATACGCAGTATTTT. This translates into CASSFEPRGTDTQYF.

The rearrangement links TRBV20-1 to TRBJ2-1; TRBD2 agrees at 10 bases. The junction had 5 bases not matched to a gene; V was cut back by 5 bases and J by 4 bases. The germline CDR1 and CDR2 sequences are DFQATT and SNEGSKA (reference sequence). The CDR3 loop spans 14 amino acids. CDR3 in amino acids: CSALAGGLYNEQFF. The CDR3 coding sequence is TGCAGTGCTTTAGCGGGAGGCCTATACAATGAGCAGTTCTTC.

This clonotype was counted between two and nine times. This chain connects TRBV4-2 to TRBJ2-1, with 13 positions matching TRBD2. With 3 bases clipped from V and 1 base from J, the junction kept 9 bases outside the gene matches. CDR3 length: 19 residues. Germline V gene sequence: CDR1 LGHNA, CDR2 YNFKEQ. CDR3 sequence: CASSHVAGTSGVSYNEQFF. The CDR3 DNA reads TGTGCCAGCAGCCATGTAGCCGGGACTAGCGGGGTATCCTACAATGAGCAGTTCTTC.

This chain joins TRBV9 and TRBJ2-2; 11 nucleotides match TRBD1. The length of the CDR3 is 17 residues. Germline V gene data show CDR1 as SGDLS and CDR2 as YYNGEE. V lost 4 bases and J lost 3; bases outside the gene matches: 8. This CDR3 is CASSPSPGQGDTGELFF. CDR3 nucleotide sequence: TGTGCCAGCAGCCCGTCTCCGGGACAGGGGGACACCGGGGAGCTGTTTTTT.

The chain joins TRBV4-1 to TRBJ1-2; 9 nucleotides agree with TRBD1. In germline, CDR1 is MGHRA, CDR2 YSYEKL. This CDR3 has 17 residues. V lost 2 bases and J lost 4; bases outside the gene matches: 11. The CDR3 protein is CASSQIVVGTGSYGYTF. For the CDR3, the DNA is TGCGCCAGCAGCCAAATCGTTGTTGGGACAGGGTCCTATGGCTACACCTTC.

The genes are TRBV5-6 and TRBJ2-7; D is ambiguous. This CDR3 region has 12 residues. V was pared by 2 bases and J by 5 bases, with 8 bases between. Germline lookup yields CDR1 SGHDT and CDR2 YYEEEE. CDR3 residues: CASSFSENEQYF. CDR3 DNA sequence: TGTGCCAGCAGCTTCTCGGAGAACGAGCAGTACTTC.

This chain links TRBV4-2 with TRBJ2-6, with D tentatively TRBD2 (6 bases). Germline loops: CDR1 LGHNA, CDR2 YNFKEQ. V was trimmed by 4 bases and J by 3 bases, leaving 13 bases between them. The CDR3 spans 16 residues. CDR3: CASSPGGASGANVLTF. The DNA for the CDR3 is TGTGCCAGCAGCCCAGGAGGGGCTAGTGGGGCCAACGTCCTGACTTTC.

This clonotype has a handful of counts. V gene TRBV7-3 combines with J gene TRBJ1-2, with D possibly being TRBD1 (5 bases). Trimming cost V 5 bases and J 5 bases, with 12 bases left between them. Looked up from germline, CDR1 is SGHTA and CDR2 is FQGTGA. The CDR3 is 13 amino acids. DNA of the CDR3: TGTGCCAGCAGCCCAGCTCCAGGGTATGGCTACACCTTC. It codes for CASSPAPGYGYTF. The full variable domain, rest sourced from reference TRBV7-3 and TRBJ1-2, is GAGVSQTPSNKVTEKGKYVELRCDPISGHTALYWYRQSLGQGPEFLIYFQGTGAADDSGLPNDRFFAVRPEGSVSTLKIQRTERGDSAVYLCASSPAPGYGYTFGSGTRLTVV.

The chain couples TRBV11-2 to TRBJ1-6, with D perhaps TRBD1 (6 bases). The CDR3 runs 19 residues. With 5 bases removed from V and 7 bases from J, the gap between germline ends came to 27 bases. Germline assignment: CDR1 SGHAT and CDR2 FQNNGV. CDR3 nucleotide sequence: TGTGCCAGCAGCCTTAGCCCCTACTTAACAGGGAGTAGAAATTCACCCCTCCACTTT. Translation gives CASSLSPYLTGSRNSPLHF.

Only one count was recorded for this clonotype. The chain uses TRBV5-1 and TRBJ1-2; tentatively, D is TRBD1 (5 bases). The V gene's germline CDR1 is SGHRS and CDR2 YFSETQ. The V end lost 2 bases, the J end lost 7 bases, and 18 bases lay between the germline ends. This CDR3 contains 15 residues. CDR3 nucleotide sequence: TGCGCCAGCAGCTTCCTCAGGGAGTCCGGCGGTGGCTACACCTTC. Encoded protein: CASSFLRESGGGYTF.

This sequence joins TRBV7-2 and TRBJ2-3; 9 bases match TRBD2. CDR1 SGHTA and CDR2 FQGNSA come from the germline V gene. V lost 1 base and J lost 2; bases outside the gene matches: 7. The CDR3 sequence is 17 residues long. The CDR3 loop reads CASSLVGLAGPTDTQYF. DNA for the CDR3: TGTGCCAGCAGCTTAGTCGGGCTAGCGGGGCCCACAGATACGCAGTATTTT.

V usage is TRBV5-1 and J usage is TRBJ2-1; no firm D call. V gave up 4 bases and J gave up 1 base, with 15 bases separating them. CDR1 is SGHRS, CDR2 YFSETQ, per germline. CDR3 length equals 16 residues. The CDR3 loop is CASSPTEVRSYNEQFF. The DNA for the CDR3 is TGCGCCAGCAGCCCAACGGAAGTTAGGTCCTACAATGAGCAGTTCTTC.

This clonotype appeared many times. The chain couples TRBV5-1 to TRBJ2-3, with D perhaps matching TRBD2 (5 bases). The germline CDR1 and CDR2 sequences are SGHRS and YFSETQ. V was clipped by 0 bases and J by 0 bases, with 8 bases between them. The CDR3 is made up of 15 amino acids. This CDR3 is CASSLGGLSTDTQYF. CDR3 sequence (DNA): TGCGCCAGCAGCTTGGGAGGGCTCAGCACAGATACGCAGTATTTT.